This TCR beta chain came from a study of T-cell memory formation after mild COVID-19. Study as a whole: Across donors, TCR clusters were largely donor specific. Notes on the study in general: Prior to infection, memory already included some responding clones, suggesting cross-reactive memory joined. Clones contracting across day 15 to 85 had a balanced CD4/CD8 profile; later expanding clones leaned CD4+.

Constant-segment primers served in 5'RACE that generated TCR alpha and TCR beta cDNA libraries bearing sample barcodes and UMIs. Using its own MiXCR run on the 5' RACE reads, TCRdb lists one record per CDR3 protein. Here the sample spans more than 120,000 distinct CDR3 sequences, approximately 21% being singletons. Regarding this clonotype: Antigen specificity is unknown.

Looked up from germline, CDR1 is DFQATT and CDR2 is SNEGSKA (reference sequence). The CDR3 extends over 13 amino acids. Between the trimmed V and J ends, which lost 6 bases and 4 bases, there was a span of 13 bases. This rearrangement joins TRBV20-1 to TRBJ1-3; D unresolved. The receptor's source is an adult woman who had mild COVID-19 (a few samples of this study predate the infection). Cell type and time point are not known. The sample comprised PBMCs or a T cell subset sorted from them (not recorded which). Written as DNA, the CDR3 is TGCAGTGCCTACGGGGAACCCGGAAACACCATATATTTT. Encoded protein: CSAYGEPGNTIYF.